These 6 T cell receptor beta chains originate from one sample sequenced in a study of shared clonotypes between healthy human individuals. Clones were read by immunoSEQ multiplex PCR, and TCRdb kept only the in-frame ones, dropping some. This sample has some 2.4 million clones, with roughly 93% found just once. The sample taken for sequencing was naive CD4+ T cells from PBMCs. Subset given: CD45RA+ positively selected. The receptors come from a man aged 18 to 29 in good health. Some clones in this sample may be carry-over from other donors' samples.

The V gene is TRBV9, the J gene TRBJ2-2; TRBD2 might be the D (5 bases). The V gene lost 4 bases and the J gene lost 0 bases, with 13 bases spanning the gap. Germline-derived CDR1 and CDR2 are SGDLS and YYNGEE. CDR3 length equals 16 residues. Written as DNA, the CDR3 is TGTGCCAGCAGCCCTCGTAGCGCTTCGAACACCGGGGAGCTGTTTTTT. It yields the protein CASSPRSASNTGELFF.

This clone was seen only once. The rearrangement links TRBV5-6 to TRBJ2-3; TRBD2 might be the D (7 bases). This CDR3 contains 12 residues. V lost 4 bases and J lost 8, with 11 bases in between. CDR1 and CDR2 (germline): SGHDT, YYEEEE. CDR3 sequence: CASSGRGVTQYF. CDR3 nucleotides: TGTGCCAGCAGCGGGAGGGGGGTTACGCAGTATTTT.

The rearrangement uses TRBV4-1 and TRBJ2-5, with a weak D call TRBD1 (6 bases). This CDR3 contains 15 residues. Trimming shortened V by 0 bases and J by 3 bases, and 11 bases separated the two germline ends. Germline V CDR1 and CDR2: MGHRA, YSYEKL. CDR3 in amino acids: CASSQDSRGKETQYF. DNA of the CDR3: TGCGCCAGCAGCCAAGATTCCAGGGGAAAAGAGACCCAGTACTTC.

The chain has TRBV6-6 and TRBJ1-5, with a weak D call TRBD1 (5 bases). Trimming pared 2 bases from V and 9 bases from J, leaving 8 bases between. The CDR3 consists of 12 residues. The germline gives CDR1 MNHNY, CDR2 SVGAGI (reference sequence). This CDR3 is CASSYPQGPQHF. CDR3 DNA: TGTGCCAGCAGTTACCCCCAGGGGCCCCAGCATTTT.

The chain has TRBV20-1 and TRBJ2-5; D call uncertain. The CDR3 totals 10 residues. CDR1 and CDR2 (germline): DFQATT, SNEGSKA (reference sequence). V gave up 5 bases and J gave up 5 bases, with 6 bases separating them. CDR3 region: CSAVWETQYF. Here the CDR3 DNA reads TGCAGTGCTGTCTGGGAGACCCAGTACTTC.

The genes are TRBV9 and TRBJ2-1; TRBD2 aligns across 12 bases. The CDR3 consists of 21 residues. Germline-derived CDR1 and CDR2 are SGDLS and YYNGEE. V dropped 4 bases and J dropped 1; count of bases not matched to a gene: 18. CDR3 protein: CASSPHLAGGPVGRSYNEQFF. CDR3 bases: TGTGCCAGCAGCCCACACCTAGCGGGAGGGCCGGTCGGTCGGTCCTACAATGAGCAGTTCTTC.